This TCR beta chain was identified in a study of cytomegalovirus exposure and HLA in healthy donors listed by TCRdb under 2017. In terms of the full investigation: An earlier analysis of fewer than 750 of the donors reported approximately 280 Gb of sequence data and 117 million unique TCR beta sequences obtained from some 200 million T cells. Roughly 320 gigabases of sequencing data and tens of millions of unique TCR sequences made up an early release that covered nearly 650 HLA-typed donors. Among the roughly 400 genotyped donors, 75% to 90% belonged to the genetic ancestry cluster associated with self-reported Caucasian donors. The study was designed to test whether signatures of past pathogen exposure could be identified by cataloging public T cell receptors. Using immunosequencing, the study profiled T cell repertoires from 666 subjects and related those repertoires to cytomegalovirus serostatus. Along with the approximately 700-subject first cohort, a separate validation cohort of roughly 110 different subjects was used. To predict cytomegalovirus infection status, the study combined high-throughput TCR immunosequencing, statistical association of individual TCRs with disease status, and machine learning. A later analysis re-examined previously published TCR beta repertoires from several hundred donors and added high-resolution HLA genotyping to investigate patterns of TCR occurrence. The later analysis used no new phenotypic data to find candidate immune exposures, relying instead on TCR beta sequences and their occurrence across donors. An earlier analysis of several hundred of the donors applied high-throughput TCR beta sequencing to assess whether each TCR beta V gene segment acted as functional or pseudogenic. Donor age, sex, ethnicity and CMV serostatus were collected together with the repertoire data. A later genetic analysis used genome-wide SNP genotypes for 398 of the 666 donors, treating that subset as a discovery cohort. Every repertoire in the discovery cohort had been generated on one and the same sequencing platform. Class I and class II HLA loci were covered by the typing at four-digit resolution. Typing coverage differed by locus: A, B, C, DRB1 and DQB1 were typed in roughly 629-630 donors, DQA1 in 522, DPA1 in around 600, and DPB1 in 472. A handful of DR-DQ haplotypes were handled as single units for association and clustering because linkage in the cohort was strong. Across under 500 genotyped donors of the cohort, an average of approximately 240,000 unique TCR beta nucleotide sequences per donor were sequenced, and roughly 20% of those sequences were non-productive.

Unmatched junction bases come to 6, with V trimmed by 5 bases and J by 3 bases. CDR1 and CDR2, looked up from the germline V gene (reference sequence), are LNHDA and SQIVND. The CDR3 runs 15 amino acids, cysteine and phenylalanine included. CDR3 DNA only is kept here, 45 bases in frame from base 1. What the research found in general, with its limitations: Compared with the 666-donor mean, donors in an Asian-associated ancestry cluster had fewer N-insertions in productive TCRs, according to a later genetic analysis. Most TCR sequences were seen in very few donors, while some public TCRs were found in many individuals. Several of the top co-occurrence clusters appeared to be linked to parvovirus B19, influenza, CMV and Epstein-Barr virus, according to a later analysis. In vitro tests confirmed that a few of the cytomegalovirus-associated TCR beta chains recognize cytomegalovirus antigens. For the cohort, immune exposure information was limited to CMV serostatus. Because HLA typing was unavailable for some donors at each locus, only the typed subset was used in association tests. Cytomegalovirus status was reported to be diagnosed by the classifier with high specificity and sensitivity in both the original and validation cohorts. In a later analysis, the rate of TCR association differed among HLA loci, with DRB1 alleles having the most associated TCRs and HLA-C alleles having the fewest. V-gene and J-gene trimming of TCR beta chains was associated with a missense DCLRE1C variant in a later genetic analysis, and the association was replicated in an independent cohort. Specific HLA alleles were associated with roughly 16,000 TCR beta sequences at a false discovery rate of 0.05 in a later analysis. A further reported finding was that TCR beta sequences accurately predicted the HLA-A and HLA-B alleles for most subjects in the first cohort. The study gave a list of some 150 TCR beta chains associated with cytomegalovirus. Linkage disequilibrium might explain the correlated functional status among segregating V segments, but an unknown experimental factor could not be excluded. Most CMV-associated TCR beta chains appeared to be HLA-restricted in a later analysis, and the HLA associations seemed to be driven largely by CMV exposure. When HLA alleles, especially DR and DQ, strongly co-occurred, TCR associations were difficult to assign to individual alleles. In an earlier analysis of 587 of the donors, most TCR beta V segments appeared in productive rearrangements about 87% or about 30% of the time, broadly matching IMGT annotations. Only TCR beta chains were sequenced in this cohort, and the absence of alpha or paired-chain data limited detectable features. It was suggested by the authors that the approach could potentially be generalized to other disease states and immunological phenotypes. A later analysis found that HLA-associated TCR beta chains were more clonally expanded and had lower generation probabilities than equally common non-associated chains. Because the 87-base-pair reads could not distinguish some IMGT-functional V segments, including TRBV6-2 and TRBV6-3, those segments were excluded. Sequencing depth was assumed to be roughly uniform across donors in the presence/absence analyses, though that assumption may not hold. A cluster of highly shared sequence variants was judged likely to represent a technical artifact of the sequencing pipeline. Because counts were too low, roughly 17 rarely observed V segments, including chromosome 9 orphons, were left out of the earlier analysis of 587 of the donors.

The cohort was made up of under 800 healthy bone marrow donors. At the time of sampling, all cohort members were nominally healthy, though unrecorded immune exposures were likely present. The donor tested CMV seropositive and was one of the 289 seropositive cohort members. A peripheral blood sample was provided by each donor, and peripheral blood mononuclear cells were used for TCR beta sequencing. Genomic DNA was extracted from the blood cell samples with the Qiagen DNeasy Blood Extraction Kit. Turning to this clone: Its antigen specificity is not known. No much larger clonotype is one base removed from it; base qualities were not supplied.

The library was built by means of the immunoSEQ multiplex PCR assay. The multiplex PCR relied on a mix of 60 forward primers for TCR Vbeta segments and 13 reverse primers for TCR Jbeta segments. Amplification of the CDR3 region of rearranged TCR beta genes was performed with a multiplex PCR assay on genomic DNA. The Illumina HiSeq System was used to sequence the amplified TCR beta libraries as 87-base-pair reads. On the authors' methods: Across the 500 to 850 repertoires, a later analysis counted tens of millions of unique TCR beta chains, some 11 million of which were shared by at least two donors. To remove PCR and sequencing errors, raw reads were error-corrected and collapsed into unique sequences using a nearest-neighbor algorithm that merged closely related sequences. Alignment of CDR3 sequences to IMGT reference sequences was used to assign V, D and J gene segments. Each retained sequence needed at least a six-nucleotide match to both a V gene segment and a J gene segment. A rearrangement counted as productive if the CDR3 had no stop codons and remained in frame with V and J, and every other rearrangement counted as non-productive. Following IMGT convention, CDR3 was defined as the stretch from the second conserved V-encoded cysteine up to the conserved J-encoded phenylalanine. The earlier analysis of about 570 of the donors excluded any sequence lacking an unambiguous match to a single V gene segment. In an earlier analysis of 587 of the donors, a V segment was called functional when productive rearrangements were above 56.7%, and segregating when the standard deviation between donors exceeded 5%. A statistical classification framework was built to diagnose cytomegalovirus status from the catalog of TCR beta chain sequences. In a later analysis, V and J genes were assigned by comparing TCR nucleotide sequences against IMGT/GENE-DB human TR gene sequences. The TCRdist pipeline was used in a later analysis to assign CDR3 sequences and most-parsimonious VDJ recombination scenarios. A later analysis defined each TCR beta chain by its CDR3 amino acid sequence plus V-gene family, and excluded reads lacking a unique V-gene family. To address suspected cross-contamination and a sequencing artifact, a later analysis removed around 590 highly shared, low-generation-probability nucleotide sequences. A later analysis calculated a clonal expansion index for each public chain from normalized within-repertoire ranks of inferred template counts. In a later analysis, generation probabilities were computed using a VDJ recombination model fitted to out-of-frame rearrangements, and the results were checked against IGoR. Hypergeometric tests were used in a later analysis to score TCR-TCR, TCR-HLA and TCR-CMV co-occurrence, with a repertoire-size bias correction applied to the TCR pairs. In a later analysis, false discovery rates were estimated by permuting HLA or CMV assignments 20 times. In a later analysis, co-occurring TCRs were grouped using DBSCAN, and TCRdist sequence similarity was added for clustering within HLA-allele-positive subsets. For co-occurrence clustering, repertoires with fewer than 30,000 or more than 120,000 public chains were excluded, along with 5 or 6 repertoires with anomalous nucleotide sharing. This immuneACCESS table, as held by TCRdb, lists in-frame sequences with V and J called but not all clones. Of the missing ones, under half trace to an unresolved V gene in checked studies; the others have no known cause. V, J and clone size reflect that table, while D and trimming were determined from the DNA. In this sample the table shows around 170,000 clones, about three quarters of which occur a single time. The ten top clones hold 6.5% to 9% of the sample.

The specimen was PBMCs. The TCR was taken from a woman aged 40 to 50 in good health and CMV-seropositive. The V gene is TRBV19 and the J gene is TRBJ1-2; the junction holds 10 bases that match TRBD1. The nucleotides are TGTGCCAGTAGTCCAGGGACAGGGGAGGACTATGGCTACACCTTC. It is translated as CASSPGTGEDYGYTF.